The T cell receptor (beta chain) under discussion was sequenced for a study of glioma-infiltrating T cells after dendritic cell vaccination (dated by TCRdb to about 2016). With respect to the entire study: Of the roughly 15 glioblastoma patients in the cohort, all drawn from Phase I and II dendritic cell vaccination trials, 9 were newly diagnosed and 6 had recurrent disease. Between the early 2000s and the early 2010s, the patients were given dendritic cell vaccination pulsed with autologous tumor lysate. The vaccine was prepared from monocyte-derived dendritic cells that were cultured for approximately seven days with IL-4 and GM-CSF and then pulsed overnight with autologous tumor lysate. Each patient was given three intradermal dendritic cell vaccine injections, spaced two weeks apart, in the arm below the axilla. In glioblastoma patients vaccinated with dendritic cells, deep sequencing of TCR beta CDR3 regions served to measure the amount of tumor-infiltrating lymphocytes and to compare repertoires between tumor and blood. Survival after dendritic cell vaccination was correlated with TCR sequencing metrics such as TIL content and the overlap between tumor and blood repertoires. What the research found in general, with its limitations: Longer time to progression and overall survival after dendritic cell vaccination were predicted by higher estimated pretreatment TIL content. The response model built on TCR overlap across three groups was characterized as speculative, with prospective validation still needed. No direct relationship between TCR clonality and survival was found, suggesting that a diverse polyclonal response may matter. The cohort was small and heterogeneous, and full blood and tumor sets were available for few patients, with initial-recurrent tumor pairs available for even fewer patients.

Of note for this clone: Its recognized antigen is unknown. Per-base qualities were not stored, and no clone one base away is much larger. Other DNA sequences in this specimen translate into the identical CDR3.

TCRB CDR3 regions were amplified from about 2 ug genomic DNA, or all available DNA if less, using the immunoSEQ assay. For multiplex PCR, 60 forward primers for TCR V beta segments and 13 reverse primers for J beta segments were used. To estimate the number of reads per starting template, synthetic control templates were added to each sample at limiting dilution. Reads of 87 bp were generated by sequencing on the Illumina HiSeq System. The authors' analysis ran thus. PCR and sequencing errors were removed by a nearest neighbor algorithm that merged closely related sequences. TCR overlap was measured as the percentage of unique tumor TCR beta sequences that were also present in the peripheral blood of the same patient. The clones in this table, taken by TCRdb from immuneACCESS, are in-frame only. Not every clone is retained; where verified, under half of the shortfall comes from an unresolved V gene, and the cause of the rest is unknown. V and J calls and clone size follow that table, whereas D and trimming were derived from the DNA. The sample data list under 40,000 clones, and 90% to 95% of these were observed just once. Of the sample, roughly 2.2% is held by the ten largest clones.

Patients were selected for having adequate residual fresh-frozen tumor tissue and more than two years of available survival data. Molecular status otherwise varied across the glioblastoma patients, but none of them carried an isocitrate dehydrogenase mutation. PBMC were collected before vaccination, two weeks after the third vaccination, and at tumor progression if tumor progression occurred. The Qiagen DNeasy Blood extraction Kit was used to extract genomic DNA. Trimming removed 10 bases from V and 6 bases from J, leaving 19 bases between the germline ends. The CDR3 sequence holds 15 residues, the cysteine and phenylalanine included. Left in the record is the CDR3 DNA by itself, 45 bases read in frame from the first base. CDR1 and CDR2 were assigned from the germline V gene as SGHVS and FQNEAQ.

This sample comprised blood, obtained before dendritic cell vaccination. The sequence was collected from a human donor with glioblastoma. The receptor chain draws on TRBV7-8 and TRBJ1-6, with a tentative D gene TRBD1 over 6 matching bases. This receptor has the CDR3 CATQGSDISNSPLHF. The DNA reads as follows: TGTGCCACCCAGGGGTCTGATATCTCTAATTCACCCCTCCACTTT.